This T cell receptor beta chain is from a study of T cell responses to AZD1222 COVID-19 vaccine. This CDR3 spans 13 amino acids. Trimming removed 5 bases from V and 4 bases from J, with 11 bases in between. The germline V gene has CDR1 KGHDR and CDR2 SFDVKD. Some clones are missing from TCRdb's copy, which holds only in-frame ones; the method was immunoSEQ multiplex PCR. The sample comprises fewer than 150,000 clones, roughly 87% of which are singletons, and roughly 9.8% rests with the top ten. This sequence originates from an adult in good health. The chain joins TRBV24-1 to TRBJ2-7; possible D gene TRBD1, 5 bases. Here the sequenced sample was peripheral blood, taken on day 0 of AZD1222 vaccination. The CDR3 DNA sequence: TGTGCCACCAGTGTGGCAGGGCATTACGAGCAGTACTTC. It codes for CATSVAGHYEQYF.